These 3 T cell receptor beta chains were sequenced from one sample in a study of T cell clonality in common variable immunodeficiency. Only in-frame clones appear in the TCRdb table, and some are missing; sequencing was by immunoSEQ multiplex PCR. This sample comprises approximately 56,000 clones, none seen once only. Input material: peripheral blood mononuclear cells. Receptor source: a person between 18 and 70 years old in good health.

This clone was picked up a small number of times. The read comes to an end 3 residues before the CDR3 does, leaving the germline J gene to fill in the end. The gene calls are TRBV10-3 and TRBJ2-7; 10 positions match TRBD2. CDR1 is ENHRY, CDR2 SYGVKD, per germline. CDR3 length equals 13 residues. Trimming at V came to 8 bases and at J to 5 bases, leaving 6 bases not matched to a gene. The sequenced part of the CDR3 DNA is TGTGCCATCCTCTCTAGCGGGAGTAACGAG. Residues: CAILSSGSNE. The whole CDR3 sequence reads CAILSSGSNEQYF.

This clone has more than one count but fewer than ten. Sequencing ends 3 residues short of the CDR3 end; the germline J gene provides the rest. The rearrangement uses TRBV11-2 and TRBJ2-2, with D uncertain. The germline V and J ends were trimmed by 4 bases and 6 bases, with 9 bases remaining between them. This CDR3 region has 13 residues. Germline V CDR1 and CDR2: SGHAT, FQNNGV. The covered CDR3 bases are TGTGCCAGCAGCTCCGAGGCCTCCGGGGAG. Encoded protein: CASSSEASGE. The whole CDR3 sequence reads CASSSEASGELFF.

This clone was observed many times. The missing CDR3 end, 3 residues past where the read stops, is filled in from the germline J gene. The chain is built from TRBV7-9 and TRBJ2-2; D call uncertain. The CDR3 covers 13 residues. V gave up 3 bases and J gave up 0 bases, with 2 bases separating them. The germline V gene encodes CDR1 SEHNR and CDR2 FQNEAQ (reference sequence). The CDR3 protein is CASSFANTGELFF. The CDR3 DNA, read in part, is TGTGCCAGCAGCTTCGCGAACACCGGGGAG. Variable domain in full (rest from reference TRBV7-9 and TRBJ2-2): DTGVSQNPRHKITKRGQNVTFRCDPISEHNRLYWYRQTLGQGPEFLTYFQNEAQLEKSRLLSDRFSAERPKGSFSTLEIQRTEQGDSAMYLCASSFANTGELFFGEGSRLTVL.